This TCR beta chain was captured in a study of monozygotic twins with inflammatory bowel disease (dated by TCRdb to between 2019 and 2020). Turning to the overall study: A total of roughly 28 monozygotic twin pairs were included in the full study, comprising nine German pairs (four IBD-concordant, five IBD-discordant) and 19 IBD-discordant Danish pairs. Within discordant pairs, disease-associated traits were sought mainly by comparing IBD patients with their genetically identical healthy co-twins. Each individual had, on average, about 151 000 unique TCRalpha sequences and 181 000 unique TCRbeta sequences available for analysis. Findings and caveats that apply to the study as a whole: Compared with healthy twins, IBD patients had fewer clonotypes in common with other individuals, a difference most pronounced in patients showing signs of disease activity. Distinction between different T cell subtypes could not be achieved in the analysis. Differing immunosuppressive treatments among patients may have added background noise and inter-individual variability to the repertoires. No single strong signal or clonotype linked to IBD turned up in the results, so the idea that one exists was not supported. Measured by the inverse Simpson index, TCRbeta repertoire diversity was lower in IBD patients than in their healthy co-twins. Repertoire similarity did not differ between concordant and discordant twins, which could be due to limited statistical power.

From each donor, a roughly 2.5 ml peripheral blood sample was collected into PAXgene tubes and stored at -80 degrees C. Total RNA was isolated from whole blood with the PAXgene blood miRNA kit on an automated QIAcube, without T cell sorting. Peripheral blood from monozygotic twin pairs who were concordant or discordant for inflammatory bowel disease underwent deep TCRalpha and TCRbeta repertoire profiling using unique molecular barcoding. Smoking habits were recorded for all twin pairs, and individuals were classified as current, former or never smokers. CDR1 and CDR2 were assigned from the germline V gene as MDHEN and SYDVKM. The CDR3 holds 16 amino acids from the cysteine to the phenylalanine. Nucleotide data are not available. As regards this clonotype: What this receptor recognizes is not known.

The library was obtained by 5' RACE. For each TCR library, around 3,500 ng of total RNA was used. For each sample, cDNA synthesis with SMARTScribe reverse transcriptase was split into eight separate reactions. During cDNA synthesis, unique molecular identifiers containing a 6-nucleotide sample barcode were introduced by template switching. TCRalpha and TCRbeta cDNA was amplified by two nested PCRs of 16 and 9 cycles, with bead purification after each PCR. Before amplification, the cDNA was treated with uracil DNA-glycosylase and purified using the QIAquick PCR purification kit. The second PCR added Illumina TruSeq-compatible adapters along with sample-specific barcodes. Library quality and concentration were checked on TapeStation and Qubit, and libraries were pooled at 4.5 to 5.5 ng each. Sequencing of pooled libraries was carried out on an Illumina HiSeq2500 single-index Rapid Run using 2 x 100 bp reads and custom sequencing primers. Under the source paper's analysis protocol: UMI-based consensus assembly with MiGEC version 1.2.6 was used to correct PCR and sequencing errors. MiXCR version 2.1.1 handled V(D)J alignment, clonotype assembly and CDR3 extraction. To normalise gene usage, clonotype sharing and MAIT/NKT TCR abundance, the top 1000, 10 000 and 20 000 clonotypes in each sample were analysed. Diversity was computed as the inverse Simpson index with the vegan R package after downsampling to 27 000 UMIs. Paired Mann-Whitney U tests were applied to discordant twin pairs, with Benjamini-Hochberg correction for multiple testing. TCRdb reprocessed the reads into one record per CDR3 protein sequence, lacking DNA. These V and J calls derive from TCRdb rather than the authors' analysis. This sample's listing comprises hundreds of thousands of distinct CDR3 sequences. 2% to 2.5% of the sample goes to the ten largest clones.

The receptor chain draws on TRBV28 and TRBJ2-4; the TCRdb D gene call, TRBD1, has no DNA to confirm it. Sequencing was performed on blood. This sequence was found in a human donor with ulcerative colitis or Crohn's disease, or a healthy co-twin of an affected twin (not recorded which). The CDR3 region: CASSSPLDRVVDIQYF.